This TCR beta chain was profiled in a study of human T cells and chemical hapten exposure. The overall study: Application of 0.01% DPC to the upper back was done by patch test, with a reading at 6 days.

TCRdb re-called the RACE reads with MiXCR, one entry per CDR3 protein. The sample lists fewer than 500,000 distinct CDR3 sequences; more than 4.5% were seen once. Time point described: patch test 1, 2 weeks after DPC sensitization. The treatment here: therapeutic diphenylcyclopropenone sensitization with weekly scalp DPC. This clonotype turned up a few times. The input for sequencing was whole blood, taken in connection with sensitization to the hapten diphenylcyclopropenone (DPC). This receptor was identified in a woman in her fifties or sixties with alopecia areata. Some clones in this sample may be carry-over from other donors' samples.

The CDR3 is CASSAYSPGANVLTF. The CDR3 region has the DNA TGTGCCAGCAGCGCCTACAGCCCTGGGGCCAACGTCCTGACTTTC. The chain uses TRBV9 and TRBJ2-6, with D hard to call. CDR3 length equals 15 residues. V was pared by 3 bases and J by 2 bases, with 9 bases between. CDR1 and CDR2 from the germline V gene are SGDLS and YYNGEE.